This TCR beta chain emerged from a study of control samples from healthy donors and cancer patients. Sequencing was performed with immunoSEQ multiplex PCR; in TCRdb, only in-frame clones are kept and a portion is missing. The table has approximately 99,000 clones, about 80% seen once. The CDR3 runs to 14 residues. Per germline, CDR1 LNHDA and CDR2 SQIVND (reference sequence). Trimming took 9 bases from V and 2 from J; bases not matched to a gene: 5. The V call is TRBV19, the J call TRBJ1-3, with 9 bases identical to TRBD1. The sample consisted of blood. This TCR derives from a man younger than 30 in good health. CDR3 amino acids: CASYRTGAGNTIYF. CDR3 nucleotide sequence: TGTGCCAGCTATCGGACAGGGGCTGGAAACACCATATATTTT.